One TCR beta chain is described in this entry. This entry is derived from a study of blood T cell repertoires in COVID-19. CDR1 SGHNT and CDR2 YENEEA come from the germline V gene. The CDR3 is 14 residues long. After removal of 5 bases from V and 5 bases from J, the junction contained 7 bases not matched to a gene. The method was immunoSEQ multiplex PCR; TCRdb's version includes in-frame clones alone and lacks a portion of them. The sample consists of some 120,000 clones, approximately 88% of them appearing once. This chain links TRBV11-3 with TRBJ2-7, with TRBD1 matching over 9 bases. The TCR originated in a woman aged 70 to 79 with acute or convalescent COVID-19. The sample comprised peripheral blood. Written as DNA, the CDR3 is TGTGCCAGCAGCCACGGACAGGGGATCCACGAGCAGTACTTC. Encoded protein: CASSHGQGIHEQYF.